Below, 18 T cell receptor beta chains from the same sample are listed, as sequenced in a study of cytomegalovirus exposure and HLA in healthy donors. Vbeta (60) and Jbeta (13) primers were used in the PCR. Repertoires were generated with immunoSEQ multiplex PCR, while TCRdb's copy carries only in-frame clones and drops some. The data hold approximately 200,000 clones, with roughly 85% observed a single time. The sequencing input was PBMCs. These receptors were taken from a woman in her forties or fifties in good health and CMV-seronegative.

DNA for the CDR3: TGCGCCAGCAGCCTAGACTACCCTAGCACAGATACGCAGTATTTT. This sequence encodes CASSLDYPSTDTQYF. This rearrangement joins TRBV5-1 to TRBJ2-3, with D tentatively TRBD2 (5 bases). This CDR3 is 15 amino acids long. V shed 4 bases and J shed 0 bases, with 12 bases lying between them. From germline, CDR1 is SGHRS and CDR2 YFSETQ.

This clone showed up just once. V is TRBV28 and J is TRBJ1-1; no clear D gene. This CDR3 contains 13 residues. CDR1 MDHEN and CDR2 SYDVKM come from the germline V gene. Trimming pared 6 bases from V and 1 base from J, leaving 9 bases between. In nucleotides, the CDR3 is TGTGCCAGCAGCCCCCCGAGGAACACTGAAGCTTTCTTT. Amino acids: CASSPPRNTEAFF.

The chain uses TRBV28 and TRBJ2-7; 7 bases match TRBD1. The CDR3 totals 14 residues. Looked up from germline, CDR1 is MDHEN and CDR2 is SYDVKM. V lost 7 bases, J lost 1 base, and 7 bases stayed unmatched. The CDR3 spells CASNGQVISYEQYF. The CDR3, as DNA: TGTGCCAGCAATGGACAGGTAATATCCTACGAGCAGTACTTC.

The chain recombines TRBV4-1 with TRBJ1-1; D remains ambiguous. There are 16 residues in the CDR3. Germline V lookup: CDR1 MGHRA, CDR2 YSYEKL. Trimming took 0 bases from V and 1 from J, leaving 12 bases between them. The CDR3 coding sequence is TGCGCCAGCAGCCAAGATCAGGCCCGGGGGAACACTGAAGCTTTCTTT. Translation gives CASSQDQARGNTEAFF.

The chain joins TRBV7-3 to TRBJ2-2; TRBD2 aligns across 9 bases. V shed 5 bases, J shed 6 bases, and the junction held 7 bases outside the gene matches. The CDR3 loop spans 15 amino acids. Germline V lookup: CDR1 SGHTA, CDR2 FQGTGA. Here the CDR3 DNA reads TGTGCCAGCAGCCGTTTAGCGGGAGTCCCCGGGGAGCTGTTTTTT. Protein sequence: CASSRLAGVPGELFF.

This clone has more than one count but fewer than ten. The chain combines TRBV9 with TRBJ1-4; no clear D gene. This CDR3 contains 16 residues. Germline values: CDR1 SGDLS, CDR2 YYNGEE. With 0 bases removed from V and 0 bases from J, the gap between germline ends came to 9 bases. The CDR3 coding sequence is TGTGCCAGCAGCGTAGACGCACAGCCAACTAATGAAAAACTGTTTTTT. This gives the protein CASSVDAQPTNEKLFF. The full variable domain, rest sourced from reference TRBV9 and TRBJ1-4, is DSGVTQTPKHLITATGQRVTLRCSPRSGDLSVYWYQQSLDQGLQFLIQYYNGEERAKGNILERFSAQQFPDLHSELNLSSLELGDSALYFCASSVDAQPTNEKLFFGSGTQLSVL.

CDR3 DNA: TGTGCCAGCAGCTTAGGTGCAGGAATCTACGAGCAGTACTTC. Translated, it gives CASSLGAGIYEQYF. The V gene is TRBV11-1, the J gene TRBJ2-7, with D unresolved. V dropped 1 base and J dropped 3 bases, with 10 bases sitting between them. Germline values: CDR1 SGHAT, CDR2 FQDESV (reference sequence). The CDR3 runs to 14 residues.

The chain employs TRBV29-1 and TRBJ1-1; D might be TRBD1 (5 bases). Trimming shortened V by 5 bases and J by 10 bases, and 17 bases separated the two germline ends. This CDR3 region has 12 residues. Germline V gene lookup returns CDR1 SQVTM and CDR2 ANQGSEA. The CDR3 DNA reads TGCAGCGTTTCGGACACTCTTCTCGTAGCTTTCTTT. Translating it yields CSVSDTLLVAFF.

CDR3 residues: CSVGGGQDSYEQYF. CDR3 bases: TGCAGCGTTGGGGGGGGGCAGGACTCCTACGAGCAGTACTTC. V is TRBV29-1 and J is TRBJ2-7; maybe TRBD2 (7 bases). Trimming left V 4 bases short and J 0 bases short, with 13 bases between. From germline, CDR1 is SQVTM and CDR2 ANQGSEA. This CDR3 has 14 amino acids.

This clone was seen only a few times. V usage is TRBV6-1 and J usage is TRBJ1-2; D is undetermined. This CDR3 has 14 residues. V was shortened by 5 bases and J by 1 base, with 11 bases between the two germline ends. CDR1 MNHNS and CDR2 SASEGT come from the germline V gene. The CDR3 DNA sequence: TGTGCCAGCAGTTTAAGAGGAATTAACTATGGCTACACCTTC. Residues: CASSLRGINYGYTF.

The V gene is TRBV27, the J gene TRBJ2-3, with D unresolved. V lost 2 bases and J lost 2, with 11 bases in between. CDR3 length: 15 residues. Germline CDR1 and CDR2: MNHEY and SMNVEV (reference sequence). The CDR3 nucleotides read TGTGCCAGCAGTTTAGAATGGTACAACACAGATACGCAGTATTTT. This encodes CASSLEWYNTDTQYF.

The chain uses TRBV27 and TRBJ1-2; unclear D gene. The ends were cut back, 6 bases at V and 0 bases at J, with 17 bases in the middle. In germline, CDR1 is MNHEY, CDR2 SMNVEV (reference sequence). The CDR3 runs 16 residues. CDR3 coding DNA: TGTGCCAGCAGGTTGGGCAGTTCCTATACTAACTATGGCTACACCTTC. It specifies CASRLGSSYTNYGYTF.

The V gene is TRBV2, the J gene TRBJ1-2; TRBD1 matches at 7 bases. Germline-derived CDR1 and CDR2 are SNHLY and FYNNEI. The CDR3 has 11 amino acids. Germline trimming cut 6 bases from V and 8 bases from J; bases unmatched to any gene: 3. The CDR3 region has the DNA TGTGCCAGCAGGGGGACAGACGGCTACACCTTC. Its protein is CASRGTDGYTF. Full variable domain (remainder filled in from reference TRBV2 and TRBJ1-2): EPEVTQTPSHQVTQMGQEVILRCVPISNHLYFYWYRQILGQKVEFLVSFYNNEISEKSEIFDDQFSVERPDGSNFTLKIRSTKLEDSAMYFCASRGTDGYTFGSGTRLTVV.

The rearrangement joins TRBV5-1 to TRBJ2-2, with TRBD2 identical over 10 bases. V shed 4 bases, J shed 2 bases, and the junction held 11 bases outside the gene matches. From germline, CDR1 is SGHRS and CDR2 YFSETQ. The CDR3 has 18 residues. The CDR3 loop is CASSPRTSGNLNTGELFF. As DNA, the CDR3 is TGCGCCAGCAGCCCGAGGACTAGCGGTAATTTAAACACCGGGGAGCTGTTTTTT.

The chain couples TRBV28 to TRBJ1-1; weak D call: TRBD1 (6 bases). The CDR3 covers 13 residues. Looked up from germline, CDR1 is MDHEN and CDR2 is SYDVKM. V gave up 10 bases and J gave up 8 bases, with 20 bases separating them. The CDR3 spells CATRGGLMGEAFF. The DNA of the CDR3 is TGTGCCACTAGGGGGGGGCTGATGGGGGAAGCTTTCTTT.

This clone was observed a few times. The V call is TRBV2, the J call TRBJ2-1, with TRBD1 matching 8 bases. Germline V lookup: CDR1 SNHLY, CDR2 FYNNEI. J lost 3 bases, V lost 5 bases, and 9 bases had no gene match. This CDR3 contains 16 residues. Here the CDR3 reads CASSPVTGAIYNEQFF. Here the CDR3 DNA reads TGTGCCAGCAGTCCCGTGACAGGGGCCATCTACAATGAGCAGTTCTTC.

The chain employs TRBV6-6 and TRBJ1-2; 8 bases are a match to TRBD1. The V gene's germline CDR1 is MNHNY and CDR2 SVGAGI (reference sequence). The trim removed 4 bases at V and 5 bases at J, leaving 12 bases unmatched. This CDR3 is built from 16 residues. The chain's CDR3 is CASSSPGQEGTYGYTF. The CDR3 DNA sequence: TGTGCCAGCAGTTCTCCGGGACAGGAGGGAACTTATGGCTACACCTTC.

This sequence joins TRBV30 and TRBJ2-7; TRBD1 might be the D (5 bases). Trimming stripped 1 base from V and 3 bases from J, with 13 bases between. CDR1 and CDR2 from the germline V gene are GTSNPN and SVGIG (reference sequence). This CDR3 comprises 14 residues. CDR3 amino acids: CAWSGPRGDYEQYF. The CDR3 region has the DNA TGTGCCTGGAGTGGGCCTAGGGGCGACTACGAGCAGTACTTC.